This T cell receptor (beta chain) was sequenced for a study of OX40 agonist ivuxolimab in advanced cancers. Study as a whole: Prior checkpoint blockade (anti-PD-1, anti-PD-L1 or anti-CTLA-4) was permitted; approximately 44% had it. General study findings and limits: Expanded clones were, on average, more numerous among CD8+ T cells than CD4+. At 0.1 to 3.0 mg/kg, clonal expansion of CD4+ and CD8+ blood T cells had occurred by week 6.

Data came from immunoSEQ multiplex PCR; TCRdb stores just in-frame clones and leaves some out. The sample carries tens of thousands of clones, about 88% recorded once. A remark on this clone: Its specificity is unknown.

Prior autoimmune disease or systemic immunosuppression barred patients. Material: CD4+ or CD8+ T cells sorted from blood, obtained in a trial of the OX40 agonist ivuxolimab. This TCR came from an adult with an advanced solid tumor such as melanoma, head and neck, liver or kidney cancer.

CDR3 region: CASSQVNTVSSAFF. DNA of the CDR3: TGTGCCAGCAGCCAGGTCAATACAGTGTCGTCGGCTTTCTTT. The chain joins TRBV5-4 to TRBJ1-1; D uncertain. Trimming cost V 4 bases and J 11 bases, with 21 bases left between them. This CDR3 is 14 amino acids long. CDR1 is SGHNT, CDR2 YYREEE, per germline (reference sequence).